The clone carrying this T cell receptor beta chain was found a few times. Its matching antigen is unknown. The germline V gene encodes CDR1 SGHRS and CDR2 YFSETQ. The CDR3 is 14 residues long. Between the trimmed V and J ends, which lost 5 bases and 6 bases, there was a span of 15 bases. TCRdb recomputed calls from the 5' RACE reads with MiXCR, one row per CDR3 protein. Among about 560,000 distinct CDR3 sequences listed, roughly 20% were seen once. The entry originates in a study of T-cell memory formation after mild COVID-19. Findings and caveats of the study: Several responding clones turned up in pre-infection memory, indicating that cross-reactive memory may have taken part.

The sequenced sample was PBMCs or a T cell subset sorted from them (not recorded which). This sequence was found in an adult woman who had mild COVID-19 (a few samples of this study predate the infection). Cell type and time point are not known. The V gene is TRBV5-1, the J gene TRBJ2-1; possibly TRBD1 for D (6 bases). The CDR3 DNA is TGCGCCAGCAGTTCAGGGGCCCTGGTCAATGAGCAGTTCTTC. This translates into CASSSGALVNEQFF.